This section outlines one TCR beta chain sequence together with its context. Its antigen is not known. V was shortened by 3 bases and J by 1 base, with 12 bases between the two germline ends. CDR1 and CDR2 from the germline V gene are DFQATT and SNEGSKA (reference sequence). This CDR3 has 14 amino acids. This sample stems from a study of response to subunit inactivated influenza vaccine. General study findings and limits: That few new T cells are recruited by each seasonal influenza vaccination was the authors' suggestion.

Each CDR3 protein gets one entry after TCRdb re-called the RT-PCR reads with MiXCR. The sample holds just over 300,000 distinct CDR3 sequences, about a fifth seen once. The TCR was taken from a man aged 45 to 75 who received an inactivated influenza vaccine. The J gene is TRBJ2-5, the V gene TRBV20-1; tentatively, D is TRBD1 or TRBD2 (6 bases each). Material: PBMCs from blood, obtained about 19 months after vaccination. CDR3 DNA: TGCAGTGCTAGTCCGGGGGCGAGCCAAGAGACCCAGTACTTC. Protein sequence: CSASPGASQETQYF.